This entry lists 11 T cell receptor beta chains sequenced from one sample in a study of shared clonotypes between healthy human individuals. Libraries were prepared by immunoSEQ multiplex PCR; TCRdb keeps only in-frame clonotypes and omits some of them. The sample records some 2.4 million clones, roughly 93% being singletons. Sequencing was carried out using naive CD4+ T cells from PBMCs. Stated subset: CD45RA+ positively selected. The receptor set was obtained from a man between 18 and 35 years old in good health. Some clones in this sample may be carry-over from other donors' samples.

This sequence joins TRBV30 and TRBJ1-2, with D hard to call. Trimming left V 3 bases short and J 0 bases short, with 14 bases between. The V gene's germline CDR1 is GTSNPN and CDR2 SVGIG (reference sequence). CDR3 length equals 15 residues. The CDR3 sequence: CAWRPSPRANYGYTF. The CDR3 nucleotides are TGTGCCTGGAGGCCTTCCCCCAGAGCTAACTATGGCTACACCTTC. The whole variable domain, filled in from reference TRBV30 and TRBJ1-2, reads SQTIHQWPATLVQPVGSPLSLECTVEGTSNPNLYWYRQAAGRGLQLLFYSVGIGQISSEVPQNLSASRPQDRQFILSSKKLLLSDSGFYLCAWRPSPRANYGYTFGSGTRLTVV.

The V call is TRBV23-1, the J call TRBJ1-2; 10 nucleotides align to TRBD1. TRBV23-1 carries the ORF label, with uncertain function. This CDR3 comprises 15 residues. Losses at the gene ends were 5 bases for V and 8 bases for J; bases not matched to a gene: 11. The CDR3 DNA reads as TGCGCCAGCAGTAAGCTTCGACAGGGGGCGCTGGGCTACACCTTC. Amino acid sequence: CASSKLRQGALGYTF.

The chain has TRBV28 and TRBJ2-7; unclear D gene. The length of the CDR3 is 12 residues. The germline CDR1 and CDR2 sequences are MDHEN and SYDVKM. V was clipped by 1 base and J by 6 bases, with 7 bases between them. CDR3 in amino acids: CASSLFIREQYF. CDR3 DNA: TGTGCCAGCAGTTTATTTATTCGCGAGCAGTACTTC.

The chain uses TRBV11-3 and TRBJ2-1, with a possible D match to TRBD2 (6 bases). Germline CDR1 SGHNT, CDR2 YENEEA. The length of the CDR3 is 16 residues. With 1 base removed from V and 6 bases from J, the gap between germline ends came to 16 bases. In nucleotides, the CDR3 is TGTGCCAGCAGCTTAGTGTCGGGGGATCCTGCCAATGAGCAGTTCTTC. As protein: CASSLVSGDPANEQFF.

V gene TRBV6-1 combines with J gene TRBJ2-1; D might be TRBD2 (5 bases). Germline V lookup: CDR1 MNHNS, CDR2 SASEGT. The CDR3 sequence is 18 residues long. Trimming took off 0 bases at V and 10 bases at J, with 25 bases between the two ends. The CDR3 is CASSEAARWTRHIGEQFF. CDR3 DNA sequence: TGTGCCAGCAGTGAAGCCGCAAGGTGGACTCGGCATATCGGGGAGCAGTTCTTC.

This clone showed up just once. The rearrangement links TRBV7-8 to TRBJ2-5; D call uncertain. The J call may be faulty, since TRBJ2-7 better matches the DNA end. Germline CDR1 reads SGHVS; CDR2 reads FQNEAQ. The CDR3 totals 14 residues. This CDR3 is CASSLVLLGDEQYF. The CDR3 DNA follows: TGTGCCAGCAGCTTAGTCTTATTAGGAGACGAGCAGTACTTC.

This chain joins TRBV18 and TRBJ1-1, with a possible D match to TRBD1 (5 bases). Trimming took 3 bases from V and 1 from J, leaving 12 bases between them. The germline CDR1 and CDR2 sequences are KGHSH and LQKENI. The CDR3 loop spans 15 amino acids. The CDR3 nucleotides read TGTGCCAGCTCACCCGGGCTTGACAGGAACACTGAAGCTTTCTTT. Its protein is CASSPGLDRNTEAFF.

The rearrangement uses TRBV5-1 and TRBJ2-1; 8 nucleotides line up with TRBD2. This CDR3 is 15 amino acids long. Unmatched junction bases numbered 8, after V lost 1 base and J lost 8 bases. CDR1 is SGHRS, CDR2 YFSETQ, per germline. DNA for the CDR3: TGCGCCAGCAGCTTGCGGCTAGCGGGCCTGGATGAGCAGTTCTTC. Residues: CASSLRLAGLDEQFF.

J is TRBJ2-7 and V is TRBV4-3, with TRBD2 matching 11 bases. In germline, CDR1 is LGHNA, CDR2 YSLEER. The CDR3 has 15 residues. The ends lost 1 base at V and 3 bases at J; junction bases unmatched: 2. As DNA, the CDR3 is TGCGCCAGCAGCCAAGTTACTAGCGGGAGCTACGAGCAGTACTTC. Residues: CASSQVTSGSYEQYF.

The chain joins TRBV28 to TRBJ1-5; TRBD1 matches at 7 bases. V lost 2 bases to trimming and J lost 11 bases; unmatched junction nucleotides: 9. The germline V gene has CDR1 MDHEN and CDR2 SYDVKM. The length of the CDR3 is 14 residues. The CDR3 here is CASSLQGGGGSQHF. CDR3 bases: TGTGCCAGCAGTTTACAGGGGGGAGGCGGGTCCCAGCATTTT.

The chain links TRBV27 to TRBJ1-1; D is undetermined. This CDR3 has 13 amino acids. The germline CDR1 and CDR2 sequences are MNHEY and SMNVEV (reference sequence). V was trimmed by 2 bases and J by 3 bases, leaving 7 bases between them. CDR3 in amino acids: CASSLSGDTEAFF. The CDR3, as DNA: TGTGCCAGCAGTTTAAGTGGGGACACTGAAGCTTTCTTT.